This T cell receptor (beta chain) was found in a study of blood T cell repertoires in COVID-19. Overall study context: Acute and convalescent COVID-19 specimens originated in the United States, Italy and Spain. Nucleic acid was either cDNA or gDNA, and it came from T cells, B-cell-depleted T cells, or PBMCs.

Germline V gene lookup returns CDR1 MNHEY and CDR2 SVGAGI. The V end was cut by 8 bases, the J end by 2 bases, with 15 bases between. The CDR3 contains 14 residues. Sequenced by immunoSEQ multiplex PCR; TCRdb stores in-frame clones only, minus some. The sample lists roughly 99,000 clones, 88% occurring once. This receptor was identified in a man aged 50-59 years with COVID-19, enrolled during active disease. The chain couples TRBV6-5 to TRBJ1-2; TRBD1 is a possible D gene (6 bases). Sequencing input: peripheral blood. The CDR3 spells CASRRAQGNYGYTF. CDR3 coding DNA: TGTGCCAGCCGCCGGGCCCAGGGGAACTATGGCTACACCTTC.